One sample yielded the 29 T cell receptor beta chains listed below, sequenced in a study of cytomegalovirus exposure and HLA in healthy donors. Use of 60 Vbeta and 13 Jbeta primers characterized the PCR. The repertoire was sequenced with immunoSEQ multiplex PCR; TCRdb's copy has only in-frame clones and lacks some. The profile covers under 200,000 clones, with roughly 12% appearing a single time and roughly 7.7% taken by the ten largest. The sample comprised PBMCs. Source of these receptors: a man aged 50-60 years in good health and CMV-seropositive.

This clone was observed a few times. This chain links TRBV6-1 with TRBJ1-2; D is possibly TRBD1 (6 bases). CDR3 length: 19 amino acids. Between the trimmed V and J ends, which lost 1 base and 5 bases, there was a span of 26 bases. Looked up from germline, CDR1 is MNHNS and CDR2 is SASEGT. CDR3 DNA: TGTGCCAGCAGTGAAGTAGGCTTGGGGCAGGGGAGGGCTGGATATGGCTACACCTTC. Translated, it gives CASSEVGLGQGRAGYGYTF.

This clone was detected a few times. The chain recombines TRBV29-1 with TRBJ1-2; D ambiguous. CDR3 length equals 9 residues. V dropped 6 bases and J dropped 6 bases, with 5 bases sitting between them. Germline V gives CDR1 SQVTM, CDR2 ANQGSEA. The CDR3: CSVSDGYTF. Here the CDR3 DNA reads TGCAGCGTGTCCGATGGCTACACCTTC.

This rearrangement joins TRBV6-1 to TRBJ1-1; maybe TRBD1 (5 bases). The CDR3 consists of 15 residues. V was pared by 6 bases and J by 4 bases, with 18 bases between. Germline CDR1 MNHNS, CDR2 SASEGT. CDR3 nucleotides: TGTGCCAGCAGAATACAGGCGCCCCGAGGCACTGAAGCTTTCTTT. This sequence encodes CASRIQAPRGTEAFF.

This chain's CDR3 is CASLRDRGLSEQYF. As DNA, the CDR3 is TGTGCCAGCCTCCGGGACAGGGGGCTTAGTGAGCAGTACTTC. The chain is built from TRBV6-1 and TRBJ2-7; 12 bases map to TRBD1. Germline V lookup: CDR1 MNHNS, CDR2 SASEGT. V was clipped by 8 bases and J by 7 bases; unmatched bases: 9. CDR3 length: 14 amino acids.

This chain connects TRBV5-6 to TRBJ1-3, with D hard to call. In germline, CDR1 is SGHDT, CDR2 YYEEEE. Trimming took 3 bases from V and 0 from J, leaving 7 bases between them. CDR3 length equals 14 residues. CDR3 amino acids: CASSSGSSGNTIYF. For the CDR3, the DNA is TGTGCCAGCAGCTCCGGGAGCTCTGGAAACACCATATATTTT. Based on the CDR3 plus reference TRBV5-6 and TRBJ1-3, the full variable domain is DAGVTQSPTHLIKTRGQQVTLRCSPKSGHDTVSWYQQALGQGPQFIFQYYEEEERQRGNFPDRFSGHQFPNYSSELNVNALLLGDSALYLCASSSGSSGNTIYFGEGSWLTVV.

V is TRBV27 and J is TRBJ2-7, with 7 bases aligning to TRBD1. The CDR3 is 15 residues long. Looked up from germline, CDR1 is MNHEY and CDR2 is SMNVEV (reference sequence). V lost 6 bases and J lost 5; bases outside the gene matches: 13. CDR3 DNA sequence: TGTGCCAGCAGCCCGAGGACAGGTCGTATCCACGAGCAGTACGTC. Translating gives CASSPRTGRIHEQYV.

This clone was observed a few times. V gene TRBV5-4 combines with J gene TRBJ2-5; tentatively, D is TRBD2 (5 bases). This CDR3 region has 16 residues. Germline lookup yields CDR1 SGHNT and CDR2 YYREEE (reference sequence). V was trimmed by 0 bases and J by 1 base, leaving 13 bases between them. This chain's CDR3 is CASSLGRGRPQETQYF. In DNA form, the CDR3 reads TGTGCCAGCAGCTTGGGCCGGGGTCGTCCCCAAGAGACCCAGTACTTC.

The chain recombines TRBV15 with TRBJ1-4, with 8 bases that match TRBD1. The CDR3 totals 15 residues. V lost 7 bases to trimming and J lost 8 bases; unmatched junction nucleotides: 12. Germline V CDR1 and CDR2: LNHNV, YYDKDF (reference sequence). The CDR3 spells CATKSGQGLREKLFF. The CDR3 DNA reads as TGTGCCACCAAGTCCGGACAGGGCCTCCGCGAAAAACTGTTTTTT.

The CDR3 nucleotides are TGTGCCAGCAGCCCAGGGGCCGATATGAACACTGAAGCTTTCTTT. Encoded protein: CASSPGADMNTEAFF. The rearrangement uses TRBV7-8 and TRBJ1-1; possibly TRBD1 for D (6 bases). The V end was cut by 5 bases, the J end by 0 bases, with 13 bases between. The CDR3 length is 15 residues. Germline-derived CDR1 and CDR2 are SGHVS and FQNEAQ.

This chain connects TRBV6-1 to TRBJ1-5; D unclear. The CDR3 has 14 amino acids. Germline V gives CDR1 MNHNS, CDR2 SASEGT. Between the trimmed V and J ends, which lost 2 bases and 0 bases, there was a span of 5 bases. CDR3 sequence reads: CASSEHISNQPQHF. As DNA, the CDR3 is TGTGCCAGCAGTGAACACATTAGCAATCAGCCCCAGCATTTT.

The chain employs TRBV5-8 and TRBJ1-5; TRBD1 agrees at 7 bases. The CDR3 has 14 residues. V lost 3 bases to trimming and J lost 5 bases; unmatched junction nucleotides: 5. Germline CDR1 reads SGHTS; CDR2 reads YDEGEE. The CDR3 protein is CASSSGTEDQPQHF. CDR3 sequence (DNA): TGTGCCAGCAGCTCTGGGACAGAGGATCAGCCCCAGCATTTT.

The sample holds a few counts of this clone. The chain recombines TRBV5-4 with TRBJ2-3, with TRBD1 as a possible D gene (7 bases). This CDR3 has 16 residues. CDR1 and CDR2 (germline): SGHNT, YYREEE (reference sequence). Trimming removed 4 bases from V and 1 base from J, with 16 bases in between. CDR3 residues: CASSVGQREGTDTQYF. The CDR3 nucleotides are TGTGCCAGCAGCGTGGGACAGAGGGAGGGCACAGATACGCAGTATTTT.

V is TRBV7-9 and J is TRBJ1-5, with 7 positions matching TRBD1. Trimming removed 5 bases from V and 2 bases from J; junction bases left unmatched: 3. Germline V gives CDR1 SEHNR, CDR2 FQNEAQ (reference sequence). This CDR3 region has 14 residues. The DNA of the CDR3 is TGTGCCAGCAGCCGCACAGGGGGCAATCAGCCCCAGCATTTT. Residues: CASSRTGGNQPQHF.

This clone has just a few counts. CDR3 DNA sequence: TGCAGCGCTGGGACATTACCCTACGAGCAGTACTTC. It translates to CSAGTLPYEQYF. The chain is built from TRBV29-1 and TRBJ2-7, with D possibly matching TRBD1 (6 bases). The CDR3 runs 12 residues. The V gene's germline CDR1 is SQVTM and CDR2 ANQGSEA. Trimming stripped 7 bases from V and 2 bases from J, with 12 bases between.

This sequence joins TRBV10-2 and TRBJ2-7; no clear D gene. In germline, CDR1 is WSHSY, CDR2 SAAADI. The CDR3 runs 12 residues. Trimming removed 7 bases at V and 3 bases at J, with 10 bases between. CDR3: CASKPSDYEQYF. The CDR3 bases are TGCGCCAGCAAACCAAGCGACTACGAGCAGTACTTC.

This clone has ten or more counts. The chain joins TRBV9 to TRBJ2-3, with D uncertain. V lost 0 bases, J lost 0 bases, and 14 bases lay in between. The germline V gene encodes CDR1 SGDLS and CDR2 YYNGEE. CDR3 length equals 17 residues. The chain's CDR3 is CASSVGETPSSTDTQYF. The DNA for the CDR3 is TGTGCCAGCAGCGTAGGTGAGACTCCTTCTAGCACAGATACGCAGTATTTT.

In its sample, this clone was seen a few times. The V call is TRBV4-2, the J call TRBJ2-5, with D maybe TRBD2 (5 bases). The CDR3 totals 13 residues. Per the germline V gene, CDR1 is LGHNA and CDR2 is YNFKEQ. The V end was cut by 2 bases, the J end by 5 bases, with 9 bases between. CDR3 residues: CASSQFTGETQYF. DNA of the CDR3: TGTGCCAGCAGCCAATTCACGGGGGAGACCCAGTACTTC.

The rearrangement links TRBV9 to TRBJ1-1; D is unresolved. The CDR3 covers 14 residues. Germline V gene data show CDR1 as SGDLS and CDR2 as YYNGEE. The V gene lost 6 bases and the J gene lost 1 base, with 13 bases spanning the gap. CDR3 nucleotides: TGTGCCAGCACCACAATGCCACAGAACACTGAAGCTTTCTTT. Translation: CASTTMPQNTEAFF.

CDR3 DNA: TGTGCCAGCACCTTGGTACAGGGGGCAAACGAGCAGTACTTC. Its translation is CASTLVQGANEQYF. The J gene is TRBJ2-7, the V gene TRBV6-6; 9 bases align to TRBD1. With V trimmed by 7 bases and J by 5 bases, 9 bases remained unmatched. The CDR3 sequence is 14 residues long. CDR1 and CDR2 from the germline V gene are MNHNY and SVGAGI (reference sequence).

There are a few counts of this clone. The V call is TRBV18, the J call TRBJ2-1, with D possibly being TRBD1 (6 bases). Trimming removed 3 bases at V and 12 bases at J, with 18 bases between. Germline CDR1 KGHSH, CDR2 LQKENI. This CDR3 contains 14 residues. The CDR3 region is CASSPIGTTGRQFF. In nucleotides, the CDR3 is TGTGCCAGCTCACCCATAGGGACAACCGGACGGCAGTTCTTC.

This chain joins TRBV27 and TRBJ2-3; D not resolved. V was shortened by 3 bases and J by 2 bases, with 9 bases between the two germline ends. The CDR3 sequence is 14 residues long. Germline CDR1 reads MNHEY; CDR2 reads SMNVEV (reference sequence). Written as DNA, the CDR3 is TGTGCCAGCAGTTTCTGGCGGAACACAGATACGCAGTATTTT. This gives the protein CASSFWRNTDTQYF.

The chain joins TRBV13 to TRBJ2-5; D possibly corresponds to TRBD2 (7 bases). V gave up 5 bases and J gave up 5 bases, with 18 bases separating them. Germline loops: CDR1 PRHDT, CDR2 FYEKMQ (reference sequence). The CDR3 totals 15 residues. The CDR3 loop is CASSPRMGGRETQYF. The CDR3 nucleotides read TGTGCCAGCAGCCCACGAATGGGGGGGCGCGAGACCCAGTACTTC.

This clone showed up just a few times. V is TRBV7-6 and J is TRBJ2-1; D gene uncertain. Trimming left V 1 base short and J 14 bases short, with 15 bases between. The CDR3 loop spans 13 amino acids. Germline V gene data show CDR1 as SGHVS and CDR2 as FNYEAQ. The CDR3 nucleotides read TGTGCCAGCAGCTTAGAAGTGGGCAGGTCAAAGTTCTTC. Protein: CASSLEVGRSKFF. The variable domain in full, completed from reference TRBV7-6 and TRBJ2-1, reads GAGVSQSPRYKVTKRGQDVALRCDPISGHVSLYWYRQALGQGPEFLTYFNYEAQQDKSGLPNDRFSAERPEGSISTLTIQRTEQRDSAMYRCASSLEVGRSKFFGPGTRLTVL.

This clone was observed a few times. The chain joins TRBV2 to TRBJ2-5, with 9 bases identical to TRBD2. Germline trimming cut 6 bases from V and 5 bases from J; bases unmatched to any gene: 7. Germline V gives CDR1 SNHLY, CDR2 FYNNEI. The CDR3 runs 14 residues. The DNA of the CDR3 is TGTGCCAGCAGGCGGGTTAGCGGGAGTGAGACCCAGTACTTC. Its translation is CASRRVSGSETQYF.

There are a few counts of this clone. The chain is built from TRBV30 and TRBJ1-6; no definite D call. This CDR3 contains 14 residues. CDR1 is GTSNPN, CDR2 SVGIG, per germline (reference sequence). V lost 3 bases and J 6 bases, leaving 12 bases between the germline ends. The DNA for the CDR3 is TGTGCCTGGAGCGCCGTCGCCGGTAATTCACCCCTCCACTTT. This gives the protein CAWSAVAGNSPLHF.

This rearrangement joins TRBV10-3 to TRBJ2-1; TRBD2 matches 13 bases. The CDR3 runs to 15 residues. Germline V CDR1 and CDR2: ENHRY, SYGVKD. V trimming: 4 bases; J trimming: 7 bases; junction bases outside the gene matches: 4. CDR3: CAISVTSGGTNEQFF. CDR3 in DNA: TGTGCCATCAGTGTGACTAGCGGGGGGACTAATGAGCAGTTCTTC.

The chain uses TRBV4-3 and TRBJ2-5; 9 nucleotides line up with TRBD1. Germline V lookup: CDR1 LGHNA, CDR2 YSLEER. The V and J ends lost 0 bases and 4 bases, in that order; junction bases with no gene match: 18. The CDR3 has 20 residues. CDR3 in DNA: TGCGCCAGCAGCCAAGATTATGGGGCCGTGGGACAGGGTAAAAGAGAGACCCAGTACTTC. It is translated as CASSQDYGAVGQGKRETQYF.

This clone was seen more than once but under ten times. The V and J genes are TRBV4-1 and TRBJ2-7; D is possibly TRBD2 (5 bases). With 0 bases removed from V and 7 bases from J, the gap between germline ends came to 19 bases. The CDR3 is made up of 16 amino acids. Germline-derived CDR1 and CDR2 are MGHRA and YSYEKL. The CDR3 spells CASSQEQPGLALEQYF. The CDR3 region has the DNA TGCGCCAGCAGCCAAGAGCAGCCGGGGTTGGCTTTAGAGCAGTACTTC.

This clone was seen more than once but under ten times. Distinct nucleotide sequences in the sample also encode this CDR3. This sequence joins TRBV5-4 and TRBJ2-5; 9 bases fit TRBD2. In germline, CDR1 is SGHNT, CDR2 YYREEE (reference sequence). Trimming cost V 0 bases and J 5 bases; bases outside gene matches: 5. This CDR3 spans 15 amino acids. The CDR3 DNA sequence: TGTGCCAGCAGCTTGGAGCTAGCGGGGACGGAGACCCAGTACTTC. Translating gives CASSLELAGTETQYF.